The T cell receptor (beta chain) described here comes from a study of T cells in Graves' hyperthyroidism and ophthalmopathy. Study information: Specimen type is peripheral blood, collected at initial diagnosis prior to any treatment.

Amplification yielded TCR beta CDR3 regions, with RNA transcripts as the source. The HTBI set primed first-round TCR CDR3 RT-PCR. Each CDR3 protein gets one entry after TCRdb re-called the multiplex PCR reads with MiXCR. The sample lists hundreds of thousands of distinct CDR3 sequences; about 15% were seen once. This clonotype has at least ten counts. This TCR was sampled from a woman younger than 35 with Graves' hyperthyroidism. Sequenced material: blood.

The CDR3 is CASIGGSGYNEQFF. DNA for the CDR3: TGTGCCAGCATTGGTGGCTCCGGATACAATGAGCAGTTCTTC. The chain has TRBV12-3 or TRBV12-4 and TRBJ2-1; D unresolved. V lost 7 bases and J 4 bases, leaving 14 bases between the germline ends. CDR3 length: 14 amino acids.